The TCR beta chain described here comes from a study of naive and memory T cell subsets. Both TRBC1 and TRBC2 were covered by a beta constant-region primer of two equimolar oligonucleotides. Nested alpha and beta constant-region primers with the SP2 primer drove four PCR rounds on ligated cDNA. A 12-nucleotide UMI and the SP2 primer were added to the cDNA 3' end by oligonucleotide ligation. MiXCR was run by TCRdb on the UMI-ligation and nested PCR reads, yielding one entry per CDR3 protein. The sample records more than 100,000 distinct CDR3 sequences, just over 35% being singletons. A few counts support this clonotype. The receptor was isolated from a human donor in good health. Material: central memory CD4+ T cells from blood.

This CDR3 is CASSSRLRLSEAFF. DNA for the CDR3: TGTGCCAGCAGCTCCCGGCTGCGGCTATCTGAAGCTTTCTTT. V gene TRBV7-2 combines with J gene TRBJ1-1; D gene uncertain. Deletions cut 4 bases from V and 6 bases from J, with 15 bases between. The CDR3 is made up of 14 amino acids. CDR1 and CDR2 (germline): SGHTA, FQGNSA.